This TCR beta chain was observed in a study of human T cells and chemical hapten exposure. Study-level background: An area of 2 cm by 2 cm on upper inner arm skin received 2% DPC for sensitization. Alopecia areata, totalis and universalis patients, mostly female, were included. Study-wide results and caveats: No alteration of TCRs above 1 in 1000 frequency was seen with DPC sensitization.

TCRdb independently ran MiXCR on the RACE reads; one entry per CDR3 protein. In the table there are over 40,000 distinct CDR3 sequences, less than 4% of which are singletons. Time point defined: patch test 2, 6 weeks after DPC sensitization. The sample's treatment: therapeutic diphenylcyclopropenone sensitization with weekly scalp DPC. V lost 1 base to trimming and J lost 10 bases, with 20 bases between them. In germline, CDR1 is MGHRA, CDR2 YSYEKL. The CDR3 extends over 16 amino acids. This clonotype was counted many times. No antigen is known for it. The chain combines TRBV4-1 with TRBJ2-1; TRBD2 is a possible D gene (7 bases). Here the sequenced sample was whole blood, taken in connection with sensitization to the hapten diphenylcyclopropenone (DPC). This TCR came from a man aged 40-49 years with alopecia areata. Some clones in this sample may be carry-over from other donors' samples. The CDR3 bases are TGCGCCAGCAGCCAAGGAACAGCGGAAAGGGGGGGGGAGCAGTTCTTC. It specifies CASSQGTAERGGEQFF.